Included here is one T cell receptor (beta chain) sequence, with context. Its antigen remains unknown. CDR1 SGHTA and CDR2 FQGNSA come from the germline V gene. The V end lost 1 base, the J end lost 5 bases, and 18 bases lay between the germline ends. This CDR3 region has 16 residues. This sample is part of a study of T-cell reconstitution after alpha-beta-depleted transplantation in children. Unique molecular identifiers featured in how the TCRbeta library was prepared. TCRdb reprocessed the PCR reads with MiXCR, giving one entry per CDR3 protein. The repertoire holds tens of thousands of distinct CDR3 sequences, with approximately 6.5% as singletons. The study, taken as a whole, reports: It was reported that alpha-beta T cells came from several hundred expanded graft clones (about two months after transplant). Newly made T cells mostly supplied T-cell counts and diversity one year after transplant.

The receptor was isolated from a child under two years old who had a stem cell transplant for acute myeloid leukemia, so the T cells may come from the graft donor. This chain uses TRBV7-2 with TRBJ2-7; a weak D match, TRBD2 (7 bases). The sequenced sample was peripheral blood, obtained 60 days after TCRalphabeta/CD19-depleted stem cell transplant. CDR3 in amino acids: CASSLGGRGTLDEQYF. The CDR3 coding sequence is TGTGCCAGCAGCTTAGGAGGGAGGGGGACCTTGGACGAGCAGTACTTC. The full variable domain, with the rest looked up from reference TRBV7-2 and TRBJ2-7, is GAGVSQSPSNKVTEKGKDVELRCDPISGHTALYWYRQSLGQGLEFLIYFQGNSAPDKSGLPSDRFSAERTGGSVSTLTIQRTQQEDSAVYLCASSLGGRGTLDEQYFGPGTRLTVT.